A single sample gave rise to the 23 T cell receptor beta chains below, sequenced in a study of cytomegalovirus exposure and HLA in healthy donors. PCR employed 60 Vbeta and 13 Jbeta primers. Profiling relied on immunoSEQ multiplex PCR, and the TCRdb table lists in-frame clones only, not all of them. The sample lists roughly 200,000 clones; about 84% were seen once. Sequenced input: PBMCs. The origin of the receptors is a woman between 25 and 40 years old in good health and CMV-seropositive.

This clone was counted between two and nine times. This chain connects TRBV13 to TRBJ2-1, with D perhaps matching TRBD1 (6 bases). From germline, CDR1 is PRHDT and CDR2 FYEKMQ (reference sequence). Trimming cost V 6 bases and J 1 base, with 7 bases left between them. This CDR3 contains 13 residues. The CDR3: CASRQGSYNEQFF. The CDR3 DNA reads as TGTGCCAGCAGACAGGGTTCCTACAATGAGCAGTTCTTC.

The chain has TRBV9 and TRBJ1-2; 9 bases align to TRBD1. The junction had 2 bases not matched to a gene; V was cut back by 3 bases and J by 5 bases. The CDR3 runs to 13 residues. Germline V gene sequence: CDR1 SGDLS, CDR2 YYNGEE. The CDR3 reads CASSGGQGYGYTF. The CDR3 DNA is TGTGCCAGCAGCGGCGGACAGGGGTATGGCTACACCTTC.

The chain carries TRBV19 and TRBJ1-1, with TRBD1 matching over 8 bases. The junction had 7 bases not matched to a gene; V was cut back by 10 bases and J by 0 bases. CDR3 size: 14 residues. Germline-derived CDR1 and CDR2 are LNHDA and SQIVND (reference sequence). CDR3 loop: CATTGDRLNTEAFF. In DNA form, the CDR3 reads TGTGCCACCACTGGGGACAGGTTGAACACTGAAGCTTTCTTT.

CDR3 region: CASKRQGRTYEQYF. The CDR3 DNA reads TGTGCCAGCAAACGACAGGGGAGGACCTACGAGCAGTACTTC. The rearrangement joins TRBV27 to TRBJ2-7; TRBD1 agrees at 8 bases. V lost 7 bases and J lost 2; bases outside the gene matches: 7. The V gene's germline CDR1 is MNHEY and CDR2 SMNVEV (reference sequence). The CDR3 extends over 14 amino acids.

This chain joins TRBV10-3 and TRBJ2-5, with a weak D call TRBD1 (6 bases). The CDR3 consists of 14 residues. Trimming took off 3 bases at V and 0 bases at J, with 8 bases between the two ends. The germline CDR1 and CDR2 sequences are ENHRY and SYGVKD. CDR3 nucleotide sequence: TGTGCCATCAGTGAACAGGGCCACCAAGAGACCCAGTACTTC. Translated: CAISEQGHQETQYF.

V gene TRBV7-2 combines with J gene TRBJ2-1, with D possibly TRBD2 on 7 matching bases. CDR3 length equals 14 residues. From germline, CDR1 is SGHTA and CDR2 FQGNSA. V was cut by 0 bases and J by 9 bases, with 12 bases left in between. This chain's CDR3 is CASSLALGGGEQFF. Here the CDR3 DNA reads TGTGCCAGCAGCTTAGCGCTAGGGGGGGGTGAGCAGTTCTTC. Full variable domain (rest looked up from reference TRBV7-2 and TRBJ2-1): GAGVSQSPSNKVTEKGKDVELRCDPISGHTALYWYRQSLGQGLEFLIYFQGNSAPDKSGLPSDRFSAERTGGSVSTLTIQRTQQEDSAVYLCASSLALGGGEQFFGPGTRLTVL.

The chain links TRBV5-1 to TRBJ2-1; weak D call: TRBD2 (6 bases). Per germline, CDR1 SGHRS and CDR2 YFSETQ. Trimming took off 5 bases at V and 2 bases at J, with 8 bases between the two ends. The CDR3 is made up of 13 amino acids. Here the CDR3 DNA reads TGCGCCAGCAGTACTAGCACCTACAATGAGCAGTTCTTC. The encoded protein is CASSTSTYNEQFF. Looking up the rest from reference TRBV5-1 and TRBJ2-1 gives the full variable domain: KAGVTQTPRYLIKTRGQQVTLSCSPISGHRSVSWYQQTPGQGLQFLFEYFSETQRNKGNFPGRFSGRQFSNSRSEMNVSTLELGDSALYLCASSTSTYNEQFFGPGTRLTVL.

This chain links TRBV29-1 with TRBJ2-3; maybe TRBD2 (6 bases). The CDR3 runs to 17 residues. The germline V gene has CDR1 SQVTM and CDR2 ANQGSEA. Trimming stripped 0 bases from V and 6 bases from J, with 22 bases between. The chain's CDR3 is CSVEDSFTEEGPDTQYF. The DNA of the CDR3 is TGCAGCGTTGAAGATTCATTTACCGAGGAGGGACCGGATACGCAGTATTTT.

The chain links TRBV21-1 to TRBJ1-2. TRBV21-1 is a known pseudogene. The CDR3 extends over 17 amino acids. The CDR3 DNA reads as TGTGCCAGCAGCAAAGTGAGGGGGGGTCCTCTGATATATGGCTACACCTTC. It codes for CASSKVRGGPLIYGYTF.

A few counts support this clone. The rearrangement uses TRBV25-1 and TRBJ2-2; no definite D call. The CDR3 sequence is 14 residues long. Looked up from germline, CDR1 is MGHDK and CDR2 is SYGVNS. V was pared by 3 bases and J by 5 bases, with 10 bases between. CDR3 coding DNA: TGTGCCAGCAGTGAGATCGCGAGGACCGGGGAGCTGTTTTTT. Translation: CASSEIARTGELFF.

The chain uses TRBV5-4 and TRBJ2-5; maybe TRBD1 (6 bases). Germline assignment: CDR1 SGHNT and CDR2 YYREEE (reference sequence). Trimming removed 0 bases at V and 3 bases at J, with 9 bases between. The CDR3 is 14 amino acids. The CDR3 loop reads CASSLGQVEETQYF. CDR3 DNA: TGTGCCAGCAGCTTGGGACAGGTTGAAGAGACCCAGTACTTC.

The chain joins TRBV28 to TRBJ1-4, with a weak D call TRBD1 (6 bases). This CDR3 comprises 13 residues. The germline gives CDR1 MDHEN, CDR2 SYDVKM. V dropped 7 bases and J dropped 5 bases, with 11 bases sitting between them. CDR3: CASNQGLNEKLFF. The DNA of the CDR3 is TGTGCCAGCAATCAGGGGCTGAATGAAAAACTGTTTTTT.

V and J are TRBV4-2 and TRBJ1-1; 7 bases align to TRBD1. The germline gives CDR1 LGHNA, CDR2 YNFKEQ. The CDR3 runs to 17 residues. V gave up 0 bases and J gave up 1 base; unmatched junction bases: 8. CDR3 in amino acids: CASSQEGGGDRNTEAFF. CDR3 bases: TGTGCCAGCAGCCAAGAAGGAGGTGGGGACAGGAACACTGAAGCTTTCTTT.

Points on this clone: One junction end does not reproduce the germline sequence, and a read error may be involved. The J gene is TRBJ1-1, the V gene TRBV7-9; D call uncertain. The CDR3 runs 13 residues. Per germline, CDR1 SEHNR and CDR2 FQNEAQ (reference sequence). The CDR3 DNA is TGTTCCAGCAGCTTAGAACGGGAGGCCGAAGCTTTCTTT. It translates to CSSSLEREAEAFF.

The gene calls are TRBV4-2 and TRBJ1-1; a possible D gene is TRBD1 (5 bases). The CDR3 length is 15 residues. The V gene lost 4 bases and the J gene lost 1 base, with 13 bases spanning the gap. CDR1 and CDR2 from the germline V gene are LGHNA and YNFKEQ. CDR3 DNA sequence: TGTGCCAGCAGCCTCAAAACTACAGGGAACACTGAAGCTTTCTTT. Amino acids: CASSLKTTGNTEAFF.

This clone was observed a few times. The CDR3 reads CASSVLAGPSEQFF. CDR3 bases: TGTGCCAGTAGTGTTCTAGCGGGGCCCTCTGAGCAGTTCTTC. The J gene is TRBJ2-1, the V gene TRBV19, with TRBD2 matching 9 bases. The junction had 8 bases not matched to a gene; V was cut back by 5 bases and J by 9 bases. The germline CDR1 and CDR2 sequences are LNHDA and SQIVND (reference sequence). The CDR3 runs 14 residues.

This chain links TRBV14 with TRBJ2-3; 7 nucleotides align to TRBD2. After removal of 3 bases from V and 3 bases from J, the junction contained 6 bases not matched to a gene. In germline, CDR1 is SGHDN, CDR2 FVKESK. This CDR3 is 15 amino acids long. CDR3 loop: CASSHGLGRTDTQYF. The DNA of the CDR3 is TGTGCCAGCAGCCACGGACTAGGTCGTACAGATACGCAGTATTTT.

As DNA, the CDR3 is TGCGCCAGCAGCTCGGGGACAGGGGGTAACACCGGGGAGCTGTTTTTT. Its translation is CASSSGTGGNTGELFF. The chain links TRBV5-1 to TRBJ2-2; TRBD1 matches 11 bases. J was trimmed by 2 bases and V by 3 bases; bases with no gene match: 3. This CDR3 comprises 16 residues. Germline CDR1 is SGHRS and CDR2 is YFSETQ.

This rearrangement joins TRBV5-1 to TRBJ2-7; TRBD2 agrees at 11 bases. CDR3 size: 13 residues. J was trimmed by 7 bases and V by 7 bases; bases with no gene match: 7. Germline V gives CDR1 SGHRS, CDR2 YFSETQ. The CDR3 loop reads CASSGTSGAEQYF. CDR3 DNA sequence: TGCGCCAGCTCCGGGACTAGCGGTGCGGAGCAGTACTTC.

The chain links TRBV5-4 to TRBJ2-3, with 8 bases identical to TRBD2. CDR1 is SGHNT, CDR2 YYREEE, per germline (reference sequence). V lost 1 base to trimming and J lost 10 bases; unmatched junction nucleotides: 14. This CDR3 is 16 amino acids long. The CDR3 region is CASSLYAGGAVDPQYF. The DNA of the CDR3 is TGTGCCAGCAGCTTGTATGCCGGGGGGGCGGTGGATCCGCAGTATTTT.

This clone was seen a handful of times. The chain uses TRBV28 and TRBJ2-1; 8 nucleotides match TRBD2. V lost 2 bases and J lost 7; bases outside the gene matches: 13. Per the germline V gene, CDR1 is MDHEN and CDR2 is SYDVKM. The length of the CDR3 is 17 residues. DNA of the CDR3: TGTGCCAGCAGTTTAGTTTGGGGAGCGGGAGAGATTAATGAGCAGTTCTTC. It codes for CASSLVWGAGEINEQFF. Based on the CDR3 plus reference TRBV28 and TRBJ2-1, the full variable domain is DVKVTQSSRYLVKRTGEKVFLECVQDMDHENMFWYRQDPGLGLRLIYFSYDVKMKEKGDIPEGYSVSREKKERFSLILESASTNQTSMYLCASSLVWGAGEINEQFFGPGTRLTVL.

This chain links TRBV2 with TRBJ2-7, with D hard to call. Germline loops: CDR1 SNHLY, CDR2 FYNNEI. The CDR3 is made up of 11 amino acids. Trimming removed 5 bases at V and 6 bases at J, with 8 bases between. This chain's CDR3 is CASSQIREQYF. Here the CDR3 DNA reads TGTGCCAGCAGTCAGATCCGCGAGCAGTACTTC.

V gene TRBV2 combines with J gene TRBJ2-7; 8 nucleotides agree with TRBD1. The J segment lost 2 bases and the V segment lost 6 bases, leaving 6 bases of the junction unmatched. This CDR3 is built from 14 residues. Germline V gene lookup returns CDR1 SNHLY and CDR2 FYNNEI. The CDR3 here is CASRWTGNTYEQYF. CDR3 coding DNA: TGTGCCAGCAGATGGACAGGGAATACCTACGAGCAGTACTTC. Filled out from reference TRBV2 and TRBJ2-7, the complete variable domain reads EPEVTQTPSHQVTQMGQEVILRCVPISNHLYFYWYRQILGQKVEFLVSFYNNEISEKSEIFDDQFSVERPDGSNFTLKIRSTKLEDSAMYFCASRWTGNTYEQYFGPGTRLTVT.